This T cell receptor beta chain was captured in a study of T-cell reconstitution after alpha-beta-depleted transplantation in children. General study points: By one year post-transplant, T-cell counts and diversity largely arose from T cells that were newly produced. Elevated TCRbeta diversity at day 60 was traced, in some patients, to surviving recipient T cells and thymic progenitors. Alpha-beta T cells about two months after transplant reportedly derived from several hundred expanded graft clones.

This sample's TCRbeta library carried unique molecular identifier barcodes. TCRdb fed the PCR reads into MiXCR, producing one record per CDR3 protein. The sample lists roughly 670,000 distinct CDR3 sequences; about an eighth were seen once. V was clipped by 6 bases and J by 0 bases, with 3 bases between them. The CDR3 has 12 residues. This clonotype appeared many times. Its antigen is unknown. The material sequenced was PBMCs, taken before TCRalphabeta/CD19-depleted stem cell transplant. The receptor comes from a girl aged 2-10 years with congenital amegakaryocytic thrombocytopenia, due to receive a stem cell transplant. The chain is built from TRBV12-3 or TRBV12-4 and TRBJ1-3; D call uncertain. In DNA form, the CDR3 reads TGTGCCAGCAGGGGCTCTGGAAACACCATATATTTT. Protein: CASRGSGNTIYF.